The entry below describes one T cell receptor (beta chain). Produced via immunoSEQ multiplex PCR; TCRdb's table is partial and in-frame only. The sample includes around 44,000 clones, around 92% of them seen just once. The V gene's germline CDR1 is SGHTA and CDR2 FQGNSA. The V end was cut by 1 base, the J end by 2 bases, with 12 bases between. This CDR3 has 16 amino acids. These data come from a study of blood T cell repertoires in COVID-19. Whole-study context: Samples came from the United States, Italy and Spain, spanning acute and convalescent COVID-19. The cDNA or gDNA used as material had been derived from T cells, B-cell-depleted T cells, or PBMCs.

The rearrangement joins TRBV7-2 to TRBJ1-5; tentatively, D is TRBD1 (5 bases). The sequence was collected from a human donor in a cohort sampled during active COVID-19. Sequences were obtained from peripheral blood. CDR3: CASSLGGAEGNQPQHF. CDR3 DNA: TGTGCCAGCAGCTTAGGGGGCGCAGAGGGCAATCAGCCCCAGCATTTT.